The rows below give T cell receptor beta chains drawn from one sample of a study of T cells in Graves' hyperthyroidism and ophthalmopathy. TCRdb itself ran the multiplex PCR reads through MiXCR, one entry per CDR3 protein. Of about 260,000 distinct CDR3 sequences in the sample, 20% to 25% were seen once. Sequencing was carried out using blood. All receptors derive from a man aged 25-45 years with Graves' ophthalmopathy. The CDR3 runs from the conserved cysteine through the conserved F or W. Fields, in order: V gene, clone size, J gene, D gene, CDR3 DNA, CDR3 protein. A D gene is named only where the DNA matches it firmly. Clone size is stated in some rows and not others, as once, few, many or a class when expanded.

V: TRBV2
size: few
J: TRBJ1-2
D: TRBD1
DNA: TGTGCCAGCAGCGTCCAGGGGGCCGATGGCTACACCTTC
CDR3: CASSVQGADGYTF

V: TRBV14
size: NA
J: TRBJ2-5
D: NA
DNA: TGTGCCAGCAGCCAAGATTACCCAACACAACAAGAGACCCAGTACTTC
CDR3: CASSQDYPTQQETQYF

V: TRBV27
size: few
J: TRBJ1-4
D: NA
DNA: TGTGCCAGCAGTTTGGGGAATGGGAATGAAAAACTGTTTTTT
CDR3: CASSLGNGNEKLFF

V: TRBV12-3/TRBV12-4
size: few
J: TRBJ2-1
D: NA
DNA: TGTGCCAGCAGTTTGGCCAACTTCTACAATGAGCAGTTCTTC
CDR3: CASSLANFYNEQFF

V: TRBV2
size: NA
J: TRBJ2-2
D: NA
DNA: TGTGCCAGCAGTGAAGGTTCCGGGGAGCTGTTTTTT
CDR3: CASSEGSGELFF

V: TRBV5-6
size: few
J: TRBJ2-1
D: NA
DNA: TGTGCCAGCAGCCCGAGATGGGTCTCCTACAATGAGCAGTTCTTC
CDR3: CASSPRWVSYNEQFF

V: TRBV30
size: many
J: TRBJ2-1
D: TRBD2
DNA: TGTGCCCGTGCGGCTAGCGGGTCCTACAATGAGCAGTTCTTC
CDR3: CARAASGSYNEQFF

V: TRBV10-3
size: many
J: TRBJ2-5
D: TRBD2
DNA: TGTGCCATCAGTAGACTAGCGGGAGATGAAGAGACCCAGTACTTC
CDR3: CAISRLAGDEETQYF

V: TRBV4-1
size: many
J: TRBJ2-3
D: NA
DNA: TGCGCCAGCAGCCAAGAAGGAGGAGGGAGAGCGCAGTATTTT
CDR3: CASSQEGGGRAQYF

V: TRBV7-2
size: NA
J: TRBJ2-4
D: TRBD2
DNA: TGTGCCAGCAGCTTAGGGACTAGTGACATTCAGTACTTC
CDR3: CASSLGTSDIQYF

V: TRBV28
size: many
J: TRBJ1-4
D: TRBD1
DNA: TGTGCCAGTGTTCCGGGACAGGCGTCCGAAAAACTGTTTTTT
CDR3: CASVPGQASEKLFF

V: TRBV6-1
size: few
J: TRBJ1-2
D: TRBD1
DNA: TGTGCCAGCACCACGCTTCTAAACAGGGGAGGCGGCTACACCTTC
CDR3: CASTTLLNRGGGYTF

V: TRBV19
size: NA
J: TRBJ1-2
D: TRBD1
DNA: TGTGCCAGTAGAACAGGGGGCATCTATGGCTACACCTTC
CDR3: CASRTGGIYGYTF

V: TRBV7-9
size: many
J: TRBJ2-3
D: NA
DNA: TGTGCCAGCAGCTCGACGCCCCTATTTGATACGCAGTATTTT
CDR3: CASSSTPLFDTQYF

V: TRBV7-9
size: few
J: TRBJ2-1
D: TRBD2
DNA: TGTGCCAGCAGCTTAGGGATACCGGGACTAGCGGGAGTAACGAATGAGCAGTTCTTC
CDR3: CASSLGIPGLAGVTNEQFF

V: TRBV7-8
size: NA
J: TRBJ2-5
D: NA
DNA: TGTGCCAGCAGCGTACCGGGGAAAGAGACCCAGTACTTC
CDR3: CASSVPGKETQYF

V: TRBV30
size: many
J: TRBJ2-1
D: NA
DNA: TGTGCCTGGAGTGTAGTGGGTAATTCTAATGAGCAGTTCTTC
CDR3: CAWSVVGNSNEQFF

V: TRBV20-1
size: many
J: TRBJ2-1
D: TRBD1
DNA: TGCAGTGCTAAAGACAGGGGGCGGGTCAATGAGCAGTTCTTC
CDR3: CSAKDRGRVNEQFF

V: TRBV28
size: few
J: TRBJ1-6
D: NA
DNA: TGTGCCAGCAGTTTTTTGGGGGTTAATTCACCCCTCCACTTT
CDR3: CASSFLGVNSPLHF

V: TRBV6-1
size: many
J: TRBJ2-6
D: TRBD2
DNA: TGTGCCAGCAGTGTGCGGGGGACTGGGGCCAACGTCCTGACTTTC
CDR3: CASSVRGTGANVLTF

V: TRBV6-5
size: NA
J: TRBJ1-5
D: NA
DNA: TGTGCCAGCAGTTATCCGACAGTTTGTCAGCCCCAGCATTTT
CDR3: CASSYPTVCQPQHF

V: TRBV18
size: NA
J: TRBJ2-7
D: NA
DNA: TGTGCCAGCTCACCAAATACTTACGAGCAGTACTTC
CDR3: CASSPNTYEQYF

V: TRBV30
size: many
J: TRBJ2-2
D: NA
DNA: TGTGCCTGGAGGCCCGGGACACCAACCGGGGAGCTGTTTTTT
CDR3: CAWRPGTPTGELFF

V: TRBV20-1
size: many
J: TRBJ2-3
D: NA
DNA: TGCAGTGTCGGCAGCAACACAGATACGCAGTATTTT
CDR3: CSVGSNTDTQYF

V: TRBV5-1
size: NA
J: TRBJ2-2
D: TRBD2
DNA: TGCGCCAGCAGCTGGAGCGCTAGCGGGCTCAACACCGGGGAGCTGTTTTTT
CDR3: CASSWSASGLNTGELFF

V: TRBV5-1
size: many
J: TRBJ1-4
D: NA
DNA: TGCGCCAGCGCGGACAGCTATAATGAAAAACTGTTTTTT
CDR3: CASADSYNEKLFF

V: TRBV11-3
size: many
J: TRBJ1-1
D: NA
DNA: TGTGCCAGCAGCTTAGATCGGGGCAGGGGAGACACTGAAGCTTTCTTT
CDR3: CASSLDRGRGDTEAFF

V: TRBV9
size: NA
J: TRBJ1-4
D: TRBD1
DNA: TGTGCCAGCAGCGTAGGACAGGGGGATAATGAAAAACTGTTTTTT
CDR3: CASSVGQGDNEKLFF

V: TRBV28
size: many
J: TRBJ1-2
D: NA
DNA: TGTGCCAGCAGTTCCCTAGCACTAAACTATGGCTACACCTTC
CDR3: CASSSLALNYGYTF

V: TRBV27
size: NA
J: TRBJ1-1
D: NA
DNA: TGTGCCAGCAGTTTATGGGGGGGCGGGAACACTGAAGCTTTCTTT
CDR3: CASSLWGGGNTEAFF

V: TRBV29-1
size: NA
J: TRBJ1-4
D: NA
DNA: TGCAGCGTTGAAGATGGGGGTGTCGGTGAAAAACTGTTTTTT
CDR3: CSVEDGGVGEKLFF

V: TRBV27
size: few
J: TRBJ2-4
D: TRBD1
DNA: TGTGCCAGCAGTCACCAGGGGGACGTGGCCAAAAACATTCAGTACTTC
CDR3: CASSHQGDVAKNIQYF

V: TRBV5-5
size: NA
J: TRBJ2-7
D: TRBD2
DNA: TGTGCCAGCAGCATCACTAGCGGGACGGGCTCCACCTACGAGCAGTACTTC
CDR3: CASSITSGTGSTYEQYF

V: TRBV11-3
size: many
J: TRBJ2-7
D: TRBD2
DNA: TGTGCCAGCAGCCCTAGACTAGCGGGACTACCCGACGAGCAGTACTTC
CDR3: CASSPRLAGLPDEQYF

V: TRBV5-5
size: few
J: TRBJ1-1
D: TRBD1
DNA: TGTGCCAGCAGAAGGGACAGTTGGACTGAAGCTTTCTTT
CDR3: CASRRDSWTEAFF

V: TRBV5-8
size: few
J: TRBJ1-5
D: NA
DNA: TGTGCCAGCAGCGGGGGGACTGGGCCCCAGCATTTT
CDR3: CASSGGTGPQHF

V: TRBV12-5
size: few
J: TRBJ1-5
D: NA
DNA: TGTGCTAGTGGCCCCCTTCAGGGTCAGCCCCAGCATTTT
CDR3: CASGPLQGQPQHF

V: TRBV5-1
size: NA
J: TRBJ1-1
D: NA
DNA: TGTGCCAGCTCTCGAATCGGGGGTAAGAACACTGAAGCTTTCTTT
CDR3: CASSRIGGKNTEAFF